This TCR beta chain emerged from a study of T cell repertoires in cytomegalovirus infection. Each CDR3 protein gets one entry after TCRdb re-called the reads with MiXCR. The sample consists of more than 150,000 distinct CDR3 sequences, roughly a fifth of them appearing once. The CDR3 contains 14 residues. CDR1 and CDR2 from the germline V gene are DFQATT and SNEGSKA (reference sequence). V dropped 1 base and J dropped 8 bases, with 12 bases sitting between them. The V call is TRBV20-1, the J call TRBJ1-6; tentatively, D is TRBD1 (5 bases). Sequenced material: PBMCs. The clonotype comes from a human donor in good health (CMV status not recorded). Some clones in this sample may be carry-over from other donors' samples. CDR3 in amino acids: CSARVPGGDSPLHF. The CDR3 coding sequence is TGCAGTGCTAGAGTTCCGGGAGGGGATTCACCCCTCCACTTT.